This T cell receptor beta chain was found in a study of chemoradiotherapy in HPV16-positive cancers. Germline lookup yields CDR1 SNHLY and CDR2 FYNNEI. This CDR3 is built from 17 residues. Trimming cost V 8 bases and J 4 bases; bases outside gene matches: 8. Assay used: immunoSEQ multiplex PCR; TCRdb lists only in-frame clones, some missing. The data show tens of thousands of clones, around 86% seen once. This chain uses TRBV2 with TRBJ2-2; 15 bases align to TRBD2. Source: blood, taken from a patient who underwent chemoradiotherapy. The sequence derives from a human donor with HPV-associated anogenital cancer. For the CDR3, the DNA is TGTGCCAGCCGGAGGACTAGCGGGGGGGAAGTCACCGGGGAGCTGTTTTTT. Translation gives CASRRTSGGEVTGELFF.